This T cell receptor (beta chain) was profiled in a study of T cells in Graves' hyperthyroidism and ophthalmopathy. Overall study results and limits: Ophthalmopathy onset followed model prediction by a median approximately 7 months. Most thyroid-expanded clonotypes above 0.001 were also found in blood.

Diagnostic decisions used clinical symptoms, serum thyroxine and TRAb, thyroid ultrasound and orbital computed tomography. Cells are PBMCs isolated from about 10 ml of fresh blood. This clonotype was picked up many times. Its matching antigen is unknown. Regions amplified from RNA transcripts were the TCR beta CDR3 regions. HTBI primers were the set used in a first-round RT-PCR of the TCR CDR3. TCRdb processed the multiplex PCR reads anew with MiXCR; each CDR3 protein has one entry. The sample holds 600,000 to 800,000 distinct CDR3 sequences; around a third are singletons and the top ten take around 32%. Trimming removed 3 bases from V and 7 bases from J, with 12 bases in between. In germline, CDR1 is SNHLY, CDR2 FYNNEI. The CDR3 has 13 amino acids.

This clonotype was sampled from a woman aged 40 to 50 with Graves' hyperthyroidism. The chain joins TRBV2 to TRBJ1-2; D gene uncertain. Sequenced material: blood. The CDR3 DNA follows: TGTGCCAGCAGTGAGCAAGGCCGTGGTGGCTACACCTTC. Protein product: CASSEQGRGGYTF.